This T cell receptor beta chain is from a study of T cell responses to AZD1222 COVID-19 vaccine (dated by TCRdb to about 2021). Broadly, across the study: AZD1222 recipients with second doses at about 4 weeks or about 12 weeks were pooled, because spike-specific TCR depth and breadth did not differ between schedules. TCR sequencing was performed for 233 trial participants, of whom around 210 were given two doses of AZD1222 and some 26 were given two doses of MenACWY control vaccine. Trial participants were enrolled by age into subgroups of 18-55, 56-69 and 70-plus years, and around 150, 29 and 61 TCR-sequenced participants, respectively, were included in these subgroups.

About this clone: Its antigen remains undetermined. No much larger clonotype is one base removed from it; base qualities were not supplied.

Reading the label with the study, this specimen's time point is: baseline before first vaccination. Vaccinee samples were obtained from the UK trials COV001 and COV002, which included a single-blind randomized controlled phase 2/3 trial of AZD1222 (ChAdOx1 nCoV-19) in healthy adults. For TCRbeta chain sequencing, PBMC samples from trial participants were taken at day 0 and at day 28 after the second dose. The CDR3 regions of human TCRbeta chains were analyzed by immunosequencing. In the paper's pipeline: TCRs in the repertoires were compared against a reference library of SARS-CoV-2-specific TCRs that had been generated with the MIRA antigen-specificity platform. Breadth was defined as the fraction of unique TCRs that were SARS-CoV-2-associated. Depth was defined as the fraction of total T cells that were SARS-CoV-2-associated. Using the MIRA data, each spike-specific TCR was mapped to the spike region that the TCR reacts to and placed in a CD4 or CD8 class. Log10-transformed breadth and depth values were compared by one-way ANOVA with Sidak's multiple comparisons tests. TCRdb took over this immuneACCESS table, retaining in-frame rearrangements with V and J assigned. Such tables are incomplete; in checked studies, under half of the missing clones stem from an unresolved V gene, and the remainder is unexplained. D and trimming were read from the DNA, whereas the V and J calls and clone size are those reported in that table. For this sample there are more than 85,000 clones; 70% to 90% appear just once. The ten largest make up approximately 17% of the sample.

The paper as a whole reports these results and caveats: After two AZD1222 doses, both the breadth and the depth of spike-specific TCRs were significantly higher than at day 0 and than in MenACWY recipients. The 56-69-year group was small, and its depth increase did not reach significance, likely because of low power. Participants were mostly white British, with more females than males. The authors suggested clonal diversity may have been underestimated. Reportedly, almost half of the unique spike-specific TCRs recognized epitopes lying outside the regions that are mutated in the B.1.351 and B.1.1.7 variants. Conclusions about previously exposed vaccinees were limited because only 6 or 7 AZD1222 recipients were SARS-CoV-2 seropositive at baseline. The whole spike protein was spanned by vaccine-associated CD4 TCRs, and dominant responses were seen in regions 160-218 and 743-854. Because no day 14 peak-response samples were available, repertoires were characterized only after the peak T cell response.

For this chain, trimming is 3 bases at the V end and 1 base at the J end, and the number of junction bases without a gene match is 6. Sequences MNHNS (CDR1) and SASEGT (CDR2) are obtained from the germline V gene. The CDR3 runs 16 amino acids, cysteine and phenylalanine included. Solely the CDR3 DNA is kept, with 48 bases framed from the first base. The clonotype was recovered from an adult in good health. Specimen: peripheral blood, collected on day 0 of AZD1222 vaccination. The rearranged segments are TRBV6-1 and TRBJ1-1; TRBD1 lines up with 9 middle nucleotides. The CDR3 sequence is CASSDRDRVRNTEAFF. The nucleotide sequence reads TGTGCCAGCAGTGACCGGGACAGGGTAAGGAACACTGAAGCTTTCTTT.